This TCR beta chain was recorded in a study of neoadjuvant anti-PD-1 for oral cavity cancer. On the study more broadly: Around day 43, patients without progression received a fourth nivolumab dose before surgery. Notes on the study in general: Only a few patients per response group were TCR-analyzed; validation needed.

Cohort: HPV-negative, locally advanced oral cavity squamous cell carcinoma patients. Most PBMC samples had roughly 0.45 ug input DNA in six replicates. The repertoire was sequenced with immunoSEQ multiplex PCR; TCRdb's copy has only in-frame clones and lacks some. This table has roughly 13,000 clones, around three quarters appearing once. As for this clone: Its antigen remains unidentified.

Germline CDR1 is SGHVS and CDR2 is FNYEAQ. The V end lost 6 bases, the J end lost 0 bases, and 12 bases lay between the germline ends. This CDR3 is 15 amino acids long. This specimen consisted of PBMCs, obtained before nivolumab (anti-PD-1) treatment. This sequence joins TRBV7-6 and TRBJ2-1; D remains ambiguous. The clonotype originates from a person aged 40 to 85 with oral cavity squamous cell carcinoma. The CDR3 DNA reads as TGTGCCAGCAGAAAAAGTGTGTTCTCCTACAATGAGCAGTTCTTC. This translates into CASRKSVFSYNEQFF.